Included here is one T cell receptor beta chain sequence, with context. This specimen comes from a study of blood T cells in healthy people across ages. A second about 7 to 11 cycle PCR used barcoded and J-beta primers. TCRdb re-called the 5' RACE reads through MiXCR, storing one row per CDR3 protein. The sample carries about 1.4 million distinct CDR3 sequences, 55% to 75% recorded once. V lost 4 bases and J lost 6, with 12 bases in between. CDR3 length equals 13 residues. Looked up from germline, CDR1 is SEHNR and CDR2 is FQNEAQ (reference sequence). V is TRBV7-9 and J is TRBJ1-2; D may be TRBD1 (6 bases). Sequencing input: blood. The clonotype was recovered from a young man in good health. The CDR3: CASSSQGLNGYTF. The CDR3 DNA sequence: TGTGCCAGCAGCTCACAGGGTTTAAATGGCTACACCTTC.